One TCR beta chain is described in this entry. What it recognizes is unknown. This sample also contains other DNA sequences that code for the same CDR3. The entry originates in a study of shared clonotypes between healthy human individuals. Data came from immunoSEQ multiplex PCR; TCRdb stores just in-frame clones and leaves some out. This table has 1.5 million to 2.5 million clones, approximately 94% appearing once. In germline, CDR1 is PRHDT, CDR2 FYEKMQ (reference sequence). V shed 0 bases and J shed 2 bases, with 8 bases lying between them. The CDR3 spans 14 residues. Whole-study results and caveats: Non-shared clonotypes had lower generation probabilities than clonotypes shared by all four sorted-subset donors.

Naive CD8 cells were CD45RO-negative, positively selected for CCR7, excluding terminally differentiated effector memory CD45RA+ cells. Sequencing was done on a sample of naive CD8+ T cells sorted from blood. The rearrangement uses TRBV13 and TRBJ2-7; weak D call: TRBD1 (6 bases). This clonotype was obtained from a man aged 18-30 years in good health. Here the CDR3 reads CASSLGDRAYEQYF. The CDR3 nucleotides read TGTGCCAGCAGCTTAGGGGACAGAGCCTACGAGCAGTACTTC.